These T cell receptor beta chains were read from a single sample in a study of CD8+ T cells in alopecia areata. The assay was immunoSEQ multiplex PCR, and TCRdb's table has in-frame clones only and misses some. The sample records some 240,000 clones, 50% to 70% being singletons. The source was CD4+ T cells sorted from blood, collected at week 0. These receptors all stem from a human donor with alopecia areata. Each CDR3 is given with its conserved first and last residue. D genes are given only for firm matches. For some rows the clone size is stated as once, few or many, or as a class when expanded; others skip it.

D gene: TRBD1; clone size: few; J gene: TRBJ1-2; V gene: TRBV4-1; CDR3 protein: CASSQERLRQGSYFYGYTF; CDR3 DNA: TGCGCCAGCAGCCAAGAGAGGTTGAGACAGGGGTCCTACTTCTATGGCTACACCTTC
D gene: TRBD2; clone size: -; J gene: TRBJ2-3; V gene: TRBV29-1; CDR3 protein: CSVAGVLTDTQYF; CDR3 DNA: TGCAGCGTAGCGGGGGTTCTCACAGATACGCAGTATTTT
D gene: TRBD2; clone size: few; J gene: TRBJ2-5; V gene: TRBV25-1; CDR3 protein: CASSELTSGLQETQYF; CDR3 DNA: TGTGCCAGCAGTGAATTGACTAGCGGTCTTCAAGAGACCCAGTACTTC
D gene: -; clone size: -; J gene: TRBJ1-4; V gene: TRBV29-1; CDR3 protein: CSVGQLINEKLFF; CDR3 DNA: TGCAGCGTTGGACAGCTGATTAATGAAAAACTGTTTTTT
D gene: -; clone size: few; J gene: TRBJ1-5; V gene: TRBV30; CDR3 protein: CAWSVGSSNQPQHF; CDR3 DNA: TGTGCCTGGAGTGTAGGGAGCAGCAATCAGCCCCAGCATTTT
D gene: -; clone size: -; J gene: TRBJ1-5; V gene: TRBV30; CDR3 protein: CAYSHGGGQPQHF; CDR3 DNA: TGTGCCTACTCCCATGGGGGGGGTCAGCCCCAGCATTTT
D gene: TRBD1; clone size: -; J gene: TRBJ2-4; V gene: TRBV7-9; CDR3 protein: CASSSSGTGADIQYF; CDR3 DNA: TGTGCCAGCAGCTCCTCGGGGACAGGGGCGGACATTCAGTACTTC
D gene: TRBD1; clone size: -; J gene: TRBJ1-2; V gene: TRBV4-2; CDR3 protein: CASSQDVAGGKGYTF; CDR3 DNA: TGTGCCAGCAGCCAAGATGTGGCAGGGGGCAAGGGCTACACCTTC
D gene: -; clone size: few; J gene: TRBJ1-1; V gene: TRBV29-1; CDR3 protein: CSGGSMNTEAFF; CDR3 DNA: TGCAGCGGCGGATCCATGAACACTGAAGCTTTCTTT
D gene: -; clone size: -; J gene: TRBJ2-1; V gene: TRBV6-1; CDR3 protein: CASTNGGPYNEQFF; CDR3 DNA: TGTGCCAGCACCAACGGGGGTCCCTACAATGAGCAGTTCTTC
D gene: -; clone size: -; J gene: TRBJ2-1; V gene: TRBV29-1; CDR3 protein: CSVTSQEQFF; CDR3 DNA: TGCAGCGTTACTAGCCAGGAGCAGTTCTTC
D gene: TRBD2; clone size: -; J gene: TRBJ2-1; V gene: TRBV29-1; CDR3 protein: CSVDGRGSSYNEQFF; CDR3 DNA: TGCAGCGTTGATGGGCGGGGGAGCTCCTACAATGAGCAGTTCTTC
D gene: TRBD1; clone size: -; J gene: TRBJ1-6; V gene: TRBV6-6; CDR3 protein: CASQATGAYNSPLHF; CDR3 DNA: TGTGCCAGCCAAGCTACAGGGGCCTATAATTCACCCCTCCACTTT
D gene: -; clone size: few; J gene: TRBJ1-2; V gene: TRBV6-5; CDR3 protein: CASRLGTYSGYTF; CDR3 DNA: TGTGCCAGCAGACTCGGGACTTACAGTGGCTACACCTTC
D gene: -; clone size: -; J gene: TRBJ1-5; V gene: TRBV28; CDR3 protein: CASSSGAHRNQPQHF; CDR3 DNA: TGTGCCAGCAGTTCGGGGGCCCACCGCAATCAGCCCCAGCATTTT
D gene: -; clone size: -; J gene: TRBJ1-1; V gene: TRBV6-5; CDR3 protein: CASSPHRSTEAFF; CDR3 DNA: TGTGCCAGCAGTCCACACAGGAGCACTGAAGCTTTCTTT
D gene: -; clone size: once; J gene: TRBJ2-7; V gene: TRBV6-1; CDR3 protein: CASSKPGEQYF; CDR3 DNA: TGTGCCAGCTCGAAACCAGGGGAGCAGTACTTC
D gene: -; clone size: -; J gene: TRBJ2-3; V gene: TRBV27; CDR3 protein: CASSFPGATQYF; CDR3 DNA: TGTGCCAGCAGTTTTCCTGGGGCTACGCAGTATTTT
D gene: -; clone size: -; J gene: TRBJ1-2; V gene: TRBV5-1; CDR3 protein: CASSLGQSNGYTF; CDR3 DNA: TGCGCCAGCAGCTTGGGACAGAGCAATGGCTACACCTTC
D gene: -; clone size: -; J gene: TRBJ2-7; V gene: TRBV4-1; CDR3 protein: CASSQEPGWLSYEQYF; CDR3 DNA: TGCGCCAGCAGCCAAGAGCCTGGGTGGCTCTCCTACGAGCAGTACTTC
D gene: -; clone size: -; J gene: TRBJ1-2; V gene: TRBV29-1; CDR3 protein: CLDEANYGYTF; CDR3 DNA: TGCTTGGACGAAGCTAACTATGGCTACACCTTC
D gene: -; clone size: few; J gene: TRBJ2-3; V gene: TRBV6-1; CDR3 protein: CASSPLEGRTDTQYF; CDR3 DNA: TGTGCCAGCAGCCCCCTTGAAGGGCGCACAGATACGCAGTATTTT
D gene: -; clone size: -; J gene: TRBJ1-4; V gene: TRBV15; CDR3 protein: CATSRNEVAGNEKLFF; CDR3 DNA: TGTGCCACCAGCAGAAATGAAGTGGCGGGTAATGAAAAACTGTTTTTT
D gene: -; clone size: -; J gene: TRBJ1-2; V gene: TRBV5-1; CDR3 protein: CASSLGENYGYTF; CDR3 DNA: TGCGCCAGCAGCTTAGGGGAAAACTATGGCTACACCTTC
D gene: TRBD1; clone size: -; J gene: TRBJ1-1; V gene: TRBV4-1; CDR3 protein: CASSRGTGTTEAFF; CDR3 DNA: TGCGCCAGCAGCCGAGGGACAGGGACCACTGAAGCTTTCTTT
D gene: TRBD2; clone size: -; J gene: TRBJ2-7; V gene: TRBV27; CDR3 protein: CASRPSSGRTNEQYF; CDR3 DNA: TGTGCCAGCAGGCCCTCTAGCGGGAGAACGAACGAGCAGTACTTC
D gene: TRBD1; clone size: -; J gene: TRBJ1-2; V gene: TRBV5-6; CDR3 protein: CASSTTGGANYGYTF; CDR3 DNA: TGTGCCAGCAGTACGACAGGGGGCGCAAACTATGGCTACACCTTC
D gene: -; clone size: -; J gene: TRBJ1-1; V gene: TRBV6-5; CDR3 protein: CASSYRGNTEAFF; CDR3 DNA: TGTGCCAGCAGTTACCGGGGGAACACTGAAGCTTTCTTT
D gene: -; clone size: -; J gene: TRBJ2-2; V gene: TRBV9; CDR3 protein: CASSVVPTGELFF; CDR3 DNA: TGTGCCAGCAGCGTTGTTCCCACCGGGGAGCTGTTTTTT
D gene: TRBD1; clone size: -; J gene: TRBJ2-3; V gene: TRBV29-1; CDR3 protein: CSVQGQGAEGTDTQYF; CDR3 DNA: TGCAGCGTCCAAGGGCAGGGGGCCGAGGGGACAGATACGCAGTATTTT
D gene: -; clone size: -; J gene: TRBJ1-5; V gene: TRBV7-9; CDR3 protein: CASSLAGTNQPQHF; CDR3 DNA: TGTGCCAGCAGCTTAGCGGGAACGAATCAGCCCCAGCATTTT
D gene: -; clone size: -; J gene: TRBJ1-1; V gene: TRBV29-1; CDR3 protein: CSVVLTSNAEAFF; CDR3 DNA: TGCAGCGTTGTGCTCACTTCGAACGCTGAAGCTTTCTTT
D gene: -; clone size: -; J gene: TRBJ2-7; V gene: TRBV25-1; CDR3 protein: CASSGLGQGIYEQYF; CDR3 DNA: TGTGCCAGCAGTGGGCTGGGACAAGGGATCTACGAGCAGTACTTC
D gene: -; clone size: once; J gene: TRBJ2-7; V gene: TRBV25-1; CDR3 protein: CASAGLSYEQYF; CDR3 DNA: TGTGCCAGCGCAGGACTCTCCTACGAGCAGTACTTC
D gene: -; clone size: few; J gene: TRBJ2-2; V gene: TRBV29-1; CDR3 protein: CSVDVTNTGELFF; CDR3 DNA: TGCAGCGTTGATGTCACGAACACCGGGGAGCTGTTTTTT
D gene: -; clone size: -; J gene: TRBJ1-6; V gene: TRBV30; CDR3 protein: CACSVALGNSPLHF; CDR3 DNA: TGTGCCTGCAGTGTGGCCCTGGGGAATTCACCCCTCCACTTT
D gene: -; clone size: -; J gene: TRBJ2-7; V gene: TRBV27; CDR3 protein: CASSLGYGAGYEQYF; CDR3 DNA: TGTGCCAGCAGTTTGGGGTACGGGGCCGGCTACGAGCAGTACTTC
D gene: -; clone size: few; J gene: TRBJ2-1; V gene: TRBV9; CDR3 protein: CASSVDLARYEQFF; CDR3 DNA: TGTGCCAGCAGCGTAGATCTAGCGAGGTATGAGCAGTTCTTC
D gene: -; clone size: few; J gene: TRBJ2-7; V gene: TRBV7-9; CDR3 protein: CASSLSYEQYF; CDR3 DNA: TGTGCCAGCAGCCTCTCCTACGAGCAGTACTTC
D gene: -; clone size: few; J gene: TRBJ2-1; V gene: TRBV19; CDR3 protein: CASTGRKASYNEQFF; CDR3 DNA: TGTGCCAGTACCGGCCGTAAAGCGTCCTACAATGAGCAGTTCTTC
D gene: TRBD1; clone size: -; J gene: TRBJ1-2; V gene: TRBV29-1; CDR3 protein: CSVQGGDGSYGYTF; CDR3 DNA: TGCAGCGTTCAAGGGGGCGACGGCAGCTATGGCTACACCTTC
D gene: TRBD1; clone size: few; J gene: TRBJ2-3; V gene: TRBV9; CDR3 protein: CASSGGQRVSTDTQYF; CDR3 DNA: TGTGCCAGCAGCGGGGGACAGAGAGTTAGCACAGATACGCAGTATTTT
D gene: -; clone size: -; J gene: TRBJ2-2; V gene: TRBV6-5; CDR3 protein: CASSYLASPGELFF; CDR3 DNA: TGTGCCAGCAGTTATCTAGCGAGCCCCGGGGAGCTGTTTTTT
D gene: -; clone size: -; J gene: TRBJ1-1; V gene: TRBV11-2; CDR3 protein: CASRALIRNEAFF; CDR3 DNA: TGTGCCAGCAGAGCTCTCATAAGGAATGAAGCTTTCTTT
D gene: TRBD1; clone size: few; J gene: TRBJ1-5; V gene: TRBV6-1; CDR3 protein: CASSEWGTGGSRPQHF; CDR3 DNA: TGTGCCAGCAGTGAATGGGGGACAGGGGGCAGTCGGCCCCAGCATTTT
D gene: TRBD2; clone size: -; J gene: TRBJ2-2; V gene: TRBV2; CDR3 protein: CASKLAGDGELFF; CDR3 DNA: TGTGCCAGCAAGCTAGCGGGGGACGGGGAGCTGTTTTTT
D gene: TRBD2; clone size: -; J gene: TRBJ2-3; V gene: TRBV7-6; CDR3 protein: CASSFSGTNTDTQYF; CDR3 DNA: TGTGCCAGCAGCTTTAGCGGGACCAACACAGATACGCAGTATTTT
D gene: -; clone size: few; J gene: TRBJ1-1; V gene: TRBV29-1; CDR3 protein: CSVISGRGLLSTEAFF; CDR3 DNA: TGCAGCGTTATATCCGGCAGGGGATTACTGAGCACTGAAGCTTTCTTT
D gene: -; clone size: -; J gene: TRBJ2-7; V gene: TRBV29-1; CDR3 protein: CSLLTRDPRSYEQYF; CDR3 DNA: TGCAGCTTACTGACCCGGGACCCCCGCTCCTACGAGCAGTACTTC
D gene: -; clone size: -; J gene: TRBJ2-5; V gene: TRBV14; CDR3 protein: CASSPYIWGDGETQYF; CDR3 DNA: TGTGCCAGCAGCCCATACATTTGGGGGGACGGAGAGACCCAGTACTTC
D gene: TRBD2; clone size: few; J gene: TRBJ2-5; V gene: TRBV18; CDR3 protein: CASSPRTSGQETQYF; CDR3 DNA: TGTGCCAGCTCACCACGAACTAGCGGCCAAGAGACCCAGTACTTC
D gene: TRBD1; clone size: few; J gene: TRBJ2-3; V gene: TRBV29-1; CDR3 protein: CSVGGTVTDTQYF; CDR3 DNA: TGCAGCGTTGGGGGGACAGTGACAGATACGCAGTATTTT
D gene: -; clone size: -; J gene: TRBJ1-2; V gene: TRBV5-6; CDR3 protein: CASSFGGEVGYTF; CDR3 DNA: TGTGCCAGCAGCTTTGGGGGCGAGGTTGGCTACACCTTC
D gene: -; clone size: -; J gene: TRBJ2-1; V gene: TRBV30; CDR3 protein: CAWSTLGTRDNEQFF; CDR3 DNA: TGTGCCTGGAGCACTCTCGGGACGAGGGACAATGAGCAGTTCTTC
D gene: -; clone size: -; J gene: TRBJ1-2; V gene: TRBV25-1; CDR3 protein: CASSEMGGGNYGYTF; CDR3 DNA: TGTGCCAGCAGTGAAATGGGGGGCGGTAACTATGGCTACACCTTC
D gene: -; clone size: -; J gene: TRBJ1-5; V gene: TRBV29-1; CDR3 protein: CSVGTSSNQPQHF; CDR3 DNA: TGCAGCGTTGGTACAAGTAGCAATCAGCCCCAGCATTTT
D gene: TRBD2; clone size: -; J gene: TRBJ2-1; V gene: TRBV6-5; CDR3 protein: CASSLLAGYNEQFF; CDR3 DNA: TGTGCCAGCAGTTTACTAGCGGGCTACAATGAGCAGTTCTTC
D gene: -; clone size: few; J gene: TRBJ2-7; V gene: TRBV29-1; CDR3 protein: CSVEIAAYEQYF; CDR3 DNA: TGCAGCGTTGAGATAGCGGCCTACGAGCAGTACTTC
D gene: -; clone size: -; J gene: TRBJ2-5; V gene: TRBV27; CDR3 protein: CASSLLGAGQETQYF; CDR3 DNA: TGTGCCAGCAGTCTTTTGGGGGCAGGCCAAGAGACCCAGTACTTC